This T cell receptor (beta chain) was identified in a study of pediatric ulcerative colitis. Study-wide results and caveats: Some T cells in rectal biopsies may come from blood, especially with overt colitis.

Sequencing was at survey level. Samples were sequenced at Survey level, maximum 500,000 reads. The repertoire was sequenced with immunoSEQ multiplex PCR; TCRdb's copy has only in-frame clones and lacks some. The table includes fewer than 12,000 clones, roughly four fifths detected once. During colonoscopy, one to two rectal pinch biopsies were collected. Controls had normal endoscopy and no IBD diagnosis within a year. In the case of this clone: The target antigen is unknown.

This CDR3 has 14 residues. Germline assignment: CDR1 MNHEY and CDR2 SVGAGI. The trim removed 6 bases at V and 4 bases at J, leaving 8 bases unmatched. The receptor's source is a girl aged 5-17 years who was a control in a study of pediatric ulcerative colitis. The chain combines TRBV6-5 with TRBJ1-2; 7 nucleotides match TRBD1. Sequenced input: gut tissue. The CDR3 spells CASRNRTGSYGYTF. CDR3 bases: TGTGCCAGCAGAAACCGGACAGGCAGCTATGGCTACACCTTC.